The 30 T cell receptor beta chains reported below all come from one sample, sequenced in a study of T-cell reconstitution after alpha-beta-depleted transplantation in children. Library preparation (for TCRbeta) was performed with unique molecular identifiers. One entry per CDR3 protein, called by TCRdb with MiXCR from the PCR reads. In the table there are roughly 160,000 distinct CDR3 sequences, 11% of which are singletons. The specimen was PBMCs, collected before TCRalphabeta/CD19-depleted stem cell transplant. These receptors all come from a boy between 2 and 10 years old with acute myeloid leukemia, due to receive a stem cell transplant.

In this sample, this clonotype turned up many times. V gene TRBV18 combines with J gene TRBJ1-1, with D perhaps TRBD1 (5 bases). Per the germline V gene, CDR1 is KGHSH and CDR2 is LQKENI. This CDR3 spans 15 amino acids. V gave up 2 bases and J gave up 11 bases, with 21 bases separating them. CDR3 sequence (DNA): TGTGCCAGCTCACCAGTAGGGGACTTCGGAGGGGACGCTTTCTTT. Its protein is CASSPVGDFGGDAFF.

This clonotype showed up many times. V and J are TRBV5-1 and TRBJ2-2, with 7 nucleotides matching TRBD2. The V and J ends lost 5 bases and 1 base, in that order; junction bases with no gene match: 2. The CDR3 spans 14 residues. In germline, CDR1 is SGHRS, CDR2 YFSETQ. The CDR3 bases are TGCGCCAGCAGTCCTAGCGGGAACACCGGGGAGCTGTTTTTT. This translates into CASSPSGNTGELFF.

This clonotype was recorded many times. The chain employs TRBV10-2 and TRBJ2-7; D assignment may be TRBD1 or TRBD2 (6 bases each). The CDR3 runs 13 residues. Trimming took off 8 bases at V and 2 bases at J, with 13 bases between the two ends. Per the germline V gene, CDR1 is WSHSY and CDR2 is SAAADI. The CDR3 coding sequence is TGCGCCAGCCGTCGGGGGCAGACCTACGAGCAGTACGTC. Its protein product is CASRRGQTYEQYV.

This clonotype was found once. This rearrangement joins TRBV12-3 or TRBV12-4 to TRBJ1-3; D is undetermined. This CDR3 region has 16 residues. Trimming stripped 6 bases from V and 0 bases from J, with 15 bases between. The CDR3 loop is CASSPAVPSSGNTIYF. The DNA of the CDR3 is TGTGCCAGCAGCCCCGCGGTCCCTTCCTCTGGAAACACCATATATTTT.

In this sample, this clonotype turned up many times. V and J are TRBV7-2 and TRBJ2-3; D call uncertain. The CDR3 contains 16 residues. The ends were cut back, 0 bases at V and 1 base at J, with 11 bases in the middle. The V gene's germline CDR1 is SGHTA and CDR2 FQGNSA. CDR3 amino acids: CASSLASYPRTDTQYF. CDR3 DNA sequence: TGTGCCAGCAGCTTAGCGAGCTACCCACGCACAGATACGCAGTATTTT.

This clonotype was detected ten times or more. The chain carries TRBV20-1 and TRBJ2-5; D remains unclear. This CDR3 contains 12 residues. The V end lost 3 bases, the J end lost 4 bases, and 9 bases lay between the germline ends. Germline CDR1 is DFQATT and CDR2 is SNEGSKA (reference sequence). The CDR3 DNA sequence: TGCAGTGCTAGGGAGTTCCGAGAGACCCAGTACTTC. It encodes CSAREFRETQYF.

In its sample, this clonotype was seen many times. V usage is TRBV5-1 and J usage is TRBJ2-7, with 10 bases lining up with TRBD2. Germline V gene lookup returns CDR1 SGHRS and CDR2 YFSETQ. The V and J ends lost 1 base and 2 bases, in that order; junction bases with no gene match: 3. The CDR3 has 15 residues. The CDR3 DNA reads as TGCGCCAGCAGCTTGTGGACTAGCGGAGCCTACGAGCAGTACTTC. This codes for CASSLWTSGAYEQYF.

The chain carries TRBV3-1 and TRBJ2-7; perhaps TRBD2 as D (6 bases). CDR1 is LGHDT, CDR2 YNNKEL, per germline (reference sequence). V was trimmed by 10 bases and J by 12 bases, leaving 31 bases between them. The CDR3 covers 15 residues. CDR3 in amino acids: CATTQGISGGGPPYF. As DNA, the CDR3 is TGTGCCACCACCCAAGGGATTAGCGGAGGAGGGCCTCCGTACTTC.

At least ten counts were recorded for this clonotype. The rearrangement uses TRBV28 and TRBJ1-2, with D perhaps TRBD1 (5 bases). The germline CDR1 and CDR2 sequences are MDHEN and SYDVKM. The germline V and J ends were trimmed by 7 bases and 2 bases, with 8 bases remaining between them. The CDR3 runs 12 residues. The CDR3 nucleotides are TGTGCCAGCAAACAGGCAAACTATGGCTACACCTTC. Its translation: CASKQANYGYTF.

The chain has TRBV28 and TRBJ2-1; 8 bases align to TRBD1. This CDR3 is built from 15 residues. Germline-derived CDR1 and CDR2 are MDHEN and SYDVKM. Unmatched junction bases numbered 14, after V lost 7 bases and J lost 9 bases. For the CDR3, the DNA is TGTGCCAGCAACATGGACAGGGAGATAATGGCTGAGCAGTTCTTC. Its translation: CASNMDREIMAEQFF. Based on the CDR3 plus reference TRBV28 and TRBJ2-1, the full variable domain is DVKVTQSSRYLVKRTGEKVFLECVQDMDHENMFWYRQDPGLGLRLIYFSYDVKMKEKGDIPEGYSVSREKKERFSLILESASTNQTSMYLCASNMDREIMAEQFFGPGTRLTVL.

The chain has TRBV20-1 and TRBJ1-6; TRBD1 agrees at 7 bases. There are 16 residues in the CDR3. The ends lost 5 bases at V and 13 bases at J; junction bases unmatched: 20. Germline CDR1 DFQATT, CDR2 SNEGSKA (reference sequence). The CDR3 region is CSAVPGQSSYNFPLHF. The DNA for the CDR3 is TGCAGTGCTGTACCGGGACAGAGCTCCTATAATTTCCCCCTCCACTTT.

This clonotype was seen a few times. This sequence joins TRBV2 and TRBJ2-5, with TRBD2 matching 12 bases. CDR1 is SNHLY and CDR2 is FYNNEI in the germline V gene. This CDR3 region has 14 residues. The junction had 6 bases not matched to a gene; V was cut back by 7 bases and J by 6 bases. CDR3 loop: CASTTSGGRKTQYF. The DNA of the CDR3 is TGTGCCAGCACGACTAGCGGGGGAAGGAAGACCCAGTACTTC.

In the case of this clonotype: At one of its ends the junction is not consistent with the germline gene, which may arise from a read error. The chain combines TRBV5-6 with TRBJ2-5, with TRBD2 matching over 11 bases. The CDR3 loop spans 18 amino acids. Germline values: CDR1 SGHDT, CDR2 YYEEEE. CDR3 sequence reads: CASSLSLAGGPLEETRYF. The CDR3 nucleotides are TGTGCCAGCAGCTTGTCCCTAGCGGGAGGCCCGTTGGAGGAGACCCGGTACTTT. Filled out from reference TRBV5-6 and TRBJ2-5, the complete variable domain reads DAGVTQSPTHLIKTRGQQVTLRCSPKSGHDTVSWYQQALGQGPQFIFQYYEEEERQRGNFPDRFSGHQFPNYSSELNVNALLLGDSALYLCASSLSLAGGPLEETRYFGPGTRLLVL.

This clonotype occurred many times. This chain connects TRBV20-1 to TRBJ2-5, with TRBD1 identical over 7 bases. After removal of 0 bases from V and 9 bases from J, the junction contained 13 bases not matched to a gene. Germline V gene lookup returns CDR1 DFQATT and CDR2 SNEGSKA (reference sequence). The CDR3 consists of 15 residues. CDR3 sequence (DNA): TGCAGTGCTAGAGATCCCCACACAGGGGACCGCGCCCAGTACTTC. This translates into CSARDPHTGDRAQYF.

Ten or more counts support this clonotype. The rearrangement joins TRBV20-1 to TRBJ2-3; D possibly matches TRBD1 or TRBD2 (5 bases each). With 3 bases removed from V and 4 bases from J, the gap between germline ends came to 14 bases. From germline, CDR1 is DFQATT and CDR2 SNEGSKA (reference sequence). The CDR3 has 14 residues. In DNA, the CDR3 is TGCAGTGCTAGGGAACCGGGACGCGCAGATACGCAGTATTTT. Its translation is CSAREPGRADTQYF.

Remarks on this clonotype: One end of the junction varies from germline; a read error may be responsible. The chain is built from TRBV4-2 and TRBJ2-6; 7 nucleotides align to TRBD1. The CDR3 runs 17 residues. Germline assignment: CDR1 LGHNA and CDR2 YNFKEQ. For the CDR3, the DNA is TGTGCCATCAGCCGTTGGCGACAGGGCTATGGGGCCAACGTCCTGACTTTC. This sequence encodes CAISRWRQGYGANVLTF.

This clonotype was seen many times. This chain uses TRBV4-1 with TRBJ2-3; no definite D call. The germline V gene encodes CDR1 MGHRA and CDR2 YSYEKL. Between the trimmed V and J ends, which lost 6 bases and 2 bases, there was a span of 15 bases. CDR3 length: 15 amino acids. CDR3 nucleotide sequence: TGCGCCAGCAGGCGGATACAACTTGCCACAGATACGCAGTATTTT. The encoded protein is CASRRIQLATDTQYF.

This clonotype appeared many times. The chain combines TRBV3-1 with TRBJ1-1; unclear D gene. Trimming removed 0 bases at V and 6 bases at J, with 11 bases between. The germline V gene encodes CDR1 LGHDT and CDR2 YNNKEL (reference sequence). This CDR3 is 14 amino acids long. The CDR3 nucleotides are TGTGCCAGCAGCCAAGATCTAAGTAACGCTGAAGCTTTCTTT. Encoded protein: CASSQDLSNAEAFF.

This clonotype has ten or more counts. This chain connects TRBV12-3 or TRBV12-4 to TRBJ2-4; D unresolved. The CDR3 sequence is 14 residues long. Trimming took off 5 bases at V and 1 base at J, with 9 bases between the two ends. This chain's CDR3 is CASSPDGAKNIQYF. For the CDR3, the DNA is TGTGCCAGCAGTCCGGATGGGGCCAAAAACATTCAGTACTTC.

This clonotype was seen repeatedly, ten times or more. The CDR3 here is CASSSGTEAFF. The DNA for the CDR3 is TGTGCCAGCAGTAGCGGTACTGAAGCTTTCTTT. V gene TRBV27 combines with J gene TRBJ1-1, with no clear D. Trimming cost V 5 bases and J 5 bases, with 6 bases left between them. CDR1 and CDR2 (germline): MNHEY, SMNVEV (reference sequence). The CDR3 spans 11 residues.

The table lists this clonotype with many counts. This chain links TRBV27 with TRBJ2-1; D not resolved. The CDR3 extends over 17 amino acids. V gave up 3 bases and J gave up 2 bases, with 17 bases separating them. The germline gives CDR1 MNHEY, CDR2 SMNVEV (reference sequence). The CDR3 region has the DNA TGTGCCAGCAGTTTTTTCCGCCTGGACCGCGCCTACAATGAGCAGTTCTTC. Protein sequence: CASSFFRLDRAYNEQFF.

This clonotype was seen ten or more times. V gene TRBV7-9 combines with J gene TRBJ2-7, with D possibly matching TRBD2 (6 bases). The CDR3 is 15 amino acids. CDR1 and CDR2 from the germline V gene are SEHNR and FQNEAQ (reference sequence). Trimming cost V 8 bases and J 3 bases, with 20 bases left between them. CDR3 sequence: CASGHTGGGIYEQYF. The CDR3, as DNA: TGTGCCAGCGGCCACACAGGCGGAGGGATCTACGAGCAGTACTTC.

The table lists this clonotype with many counts. J is TRBJ1-2 and V is TRBV20-1, with unresolved D. V was shortened by 2 bases and J by 2 bases, with 9 bases between the two germline ends. The CDR3 spans 13 residues. Germline-derived CDR1 and CDR2 are DFQATT and SNEGSKA (reference sequence). The CDR3 loop reads CSARQDLNYGYTF. In DNA, the CDR3 is TGCAGTGCTAGACAGGATCTGAACTATGGCTACACCTTC.

This clonotype came up many times. V usage is TRBV4-2 and J usage is TRBJ2-1; D call uncertain. V was clipped by 1 base and J by 5 bases, with 12 bases between them. This CDR3 is 15 amino acids long. Germline V lookup: CDR1 LGHNA, CDR2 YNFKEQ. CDR3 in amino acids: CASSQGRAVNNEQFF. The CDR3 bases are TGTGCCAGCAGCCAAGGTAGGGCAGTAAACAATGAGCAGTTCTTC.

Ten or more counts support this clonotype. This sequence joins TRBV6-4 and TRBJ2-7, with D possibly TRBD1 on 5 matching bases. Germline assignment: CDR1 MRHNA and CDR2 SNTAGT. The V end was cut by 0 bases, the J end by 2 bases, with 17 bases between. CDR3 length: 17 amino acids. CDR3: CASSDSVNRTSTYEQYV. CDR3 coding DNA: TGTGCCAGCAGTGACTCGGTCAACAGGACATCGACCTACGAGCAGTACGTC.

This clonotype has ten or more counts. The chain links TRBV5-1 to TRBJ2-3; D possibly corresponds to TRBD1 (6 bases). CDR3 size: 16 residues. The V gene lost 0 bases and the J gene lost 3 bases, with 14 bases spanning the gap. Germline V CDR1 and CDR2: SGHRS, YFSETQ. The DNA of the CDR3 is TGCGCCAGCAGCTTGGCCCCCGCAGGGGAGACAGATACGCAGTATTTT. Translating gives CASSLAPAGETDTQYF.

This clonotype was observed many times. This chain connects TRBV6-2 or TRBV6-3 to TRBJ2-2, with D unresolved. The CDR3 covers 16 residues. Trimming pared 2 bases from V and 5 bases from J, leaving 15 bases between. Germline V gene sequence: CDR1 MNHEY, CDR2 SVGEGT. The CDR3 loop reads CASSYPTEWLTGELFF. The CDR3 DNA reads TGTGCCAGCAGTTACCCCACAGAGTGGCTTACCGGGGAGCTGTTTTTT.

This clonotype was recorded at least ten times. The chain links TRBV11-1 to TRBJ2-1; D is unresolved. Trimming took 5 bases from V and 0 from J, leaving 11 bases between them. The germline CDR1 and CDR2 sequences are SGHAT and FQDESV (reference sequence). This CDR3 has 15 amino acids. The CDR3 reads CASSQGLSSYNEQFF. The CDR3 DNA reads TGTGCCAGCAGCCAAGGGTTGAGCTCCTACAATGAGCAGTTCTTC.

This clonotype came up many times. The chain has TRBV21-1 and TRBJ2-2; the table gives TRBD1 as D, unverified against the DNA. TRBV21-1 is noted as a pseudogene. This CDR3 spans 21 amino acids. The CDR3 sequence: CASSKEKRWMDRASLTGELFF. CDR3 DNA: TGTGCCAGCAGCAAAGAAAAGAGATGGATGGACCGGGCTTCTCTCACCGGGGAGCTGTTTTTT.

To note about this clonotype: A much larger clone is a single base away; this may be a read error. This chain links TRBV19 with TRBJ2-7; D may be TRBD1 (5 bases). The CDR3 is 13 residues long. The V gene's germline CDR1 is LNHDA and CDR2 SQIVND (reference sequence). The CDR3 sequence: CASSPTGAYEEYF. DNA of the CDR3: TGTGCCAGTAGTCCCACAGGAGCCTACGAGGAGTACTTC. The full variable domain, with the rest looked up from reference TRBV19 and TRBJ2-7, is DGGITQSPKYLFRKEGQNVTLSCEQNLNHDAMYWYRQDPGQGLRLIYYSQIVNDFQKGDIAEGYSVSREKKESFPLTVTSAQKNPTAFYLCASSPTGAYEEYFGPGTRLTVT.